Presented here are 24 T cell receptor beta chains from one specimen sequenced in a study of cytomegalovirus exposure and HLA in healthy donors. Primers for the PCR totalled 60 Vbeta and 13 Jbeta. The data were produced by immunoSEQ multiplex PCR, yet TCRdb's version contains in-frame clones alone and is incomplete. Of 90,000 or so clones in the sample, about 73% are singletons; the top ten hold about 14%. The sample comprised PBMCs. The receptors here all came from a woman between 50 and 59 years old in good health and CMV-seropositive.

V usage is TRBV5-1 and J usage is TRBJ2-6, with D maybe TRBD1 (6 bases). CDR1 is SGHRS, CDR2 YFSETQ, per germline. V was pared by 3 bases and J by 0 bases, with 10 bases between. The CDR3 totals 16 residues. In DNA form, the CDR3 reads TGCGCCAGCAGCTCGCGGACAGCCTCTGGGGCCAACGTCCTGACTTTC. Its protein is CASSSRTASGANVLTF.

A few counts support this clone. The rearrangement joins TRBV5-6 to TRBJ2-2, with 7 bases fitting TRBD1. Germline CDR1 and CDR2: SGHDT and YYEEEE. This CDR3 is 15 amino acids long. V trimming: 4 bases; J trimming: 6 bases; junction bases outside the gene matches: 9. In DNA, the CDR3 is TGTGCCAGCAGCGAATTAGACAGGGATGCCGGGGAGCTGTTTTTT. Amino acid sequence: CASSELDRDAGELFF.

The V call is TRBV19, the J call TRBJ2-5; D is unresolved. CDR1 is LNHDA, CDR2 SQIVND, per germline (reference sequence). This CDR3 region has 11 residues. The germline V and J ends were trimmed by 8 bases and 7 bases, with 11 bases remaining between them. CDR3 sequence: CASGSLGTQYF. The DNA for the CDR3 is TGTGCCAGTGGTTCACTTGGGACCCAGTACTTC.

The count of this clone is one. The J gene is TRBJ1-3, the V gene TRBV18; D gene unclear. Trimming cost V 0 bases and J 2 bases, with 8 bases left between them. The CDR3 spans 15 residues. Germline values: CDR1 KGHSH, CDR2 LQKENI. The CDR3 DNA reads as TGTGCCAGCTCACCACCGACCAGGACTGGAAACACCATATATTTT. Its protein is CASSPPTRTGNTIYF.

The chain employs TRBV4-1 and TRBJ2-3, with 7 bases aligning to TRBD2. CDR3 length equals 19 residues. Germline loops: CDR1 MGHRA, CDR2 YSYEKL. V lost 1 base to trimming and J lost 3 bases; unmatched junction nucleotides: 16. The CDR3 nucleotides read TGCGCCAGCAGCCAAGTCTTGGGGGAGGGCCGAAGAAGGACAGATACGCAGTATTTT. Its protein product is CASSQVLGEGRRRTDTQYF.

The chain is built from TRBV2 and TRBJ2-7, with D perhaps matching TRBD2 (5 bases). The V and J ends lost 5 bases and 2 bases respectively, with 16 bases between them. Germline V gives CDR1 SNHLY, CDR2 FYNNEI. The CDR3 runs 15 residues. The CDR3 DNA follows: TGTGCCAGCAGTTTAGCGTCTTGGGCTCCCTACGAGCAGTACTTC. Its translation: CASSLASWAPYEQYF.

V gene TRBV25-1 combines with J gene TRBJ2-2; 10 positions match TRBD2. This CDR3 contains 16 residues. Germline trimming cut 5 bases from V and 2 bases from J; bases unmatched to any gene: 5. Germline-derived CDR1 and CDR2 are MGHDK and SYGVNS. The CDR3 is CASSPRTSGNTGELFF. CDR3 coding DNA: TGTGCCAGCAGTCCCCGGACTAGCGGAAACACCGGGGAGCTGTTTTTT.

This clone occurred a few times. V gene TRBV7-2 combines with J gene TRBJ2-1, with 9 nucleotides matching TRBD1. V dropped 8 bases and J dropped 7; count of bases not matched to a gene: 6. The CDR3 covers 13 residues. The germline V gene encodes CDR1 SGHTA and CDR2 FQGNSA. The CDR3 nucleotides read TGTGCCAGCGAGGGACAGGGCTTAAATGAGCAGTTCTTC. It codes for CASEGQGLNEQFF.

The rearrangement uses TRBV10-1 and TRBJ2-5, with a possible D match to TRBD2 (5 bases). V was pared by 2 bases and J by 2 bases, with 12 bases between. The CDR3 length is 15 residues. CDR1 is WNHNN, CDR2 SYGVQD, per germline (reference sequence). CDR3 sequence: CASSEGESQQETQYF. CDR3 DNA: TGCGCCAGCAGTGAGGGGGAGAGTCAGCAAGAGACCCAGTACTTC.

This sequence joins TRBV7-8 and TRBJ2-1; D gene unclear. The V gene's germline CDR1 is SGHVS and CDR2 FQNEAQ. V lost 1 base to trimming and J lost 9 bases, with 10 bases between them. The CDR3 totals 13 residues. In DNA, the CDR3 is TGTGCCAGCAGCTTAGACCGTGTCAGTGAGCAGTTCTTC. Translated, it gives CASSLDRVSEQFF.

The rearrangement joins TRBV4-1 to TRBJ2-5, with D possibly matching TRBD1 (9 bases). V shed 3 bases and J shed 3 bases, with 35 bases lying between them. Germline-derived CDR1 and CDR2 are MGHRA and YSYEKL. This CDR3 spans 22 amino acids. CDR3 DNA sequence: TGCGCCAGCAGCCAGGCCGGGACAGGGCAAGCGGGGCTAGCGGGCTGGAAAGAGACCCAGTACTTC. Translated, it gives CASSQAGTGQAGLAGWKETQYF.

This clone was detected a few times. This chain connects TRBV5-5 to TRBJ1-2; D is possibly TRBD1 (5 bases). Trimming stripped 3 bases from V and 3 bases from J, with 12 bases between. Germline CDR1 is SGHKS and CDR2 is YYEKEE (reference sequence). The CDR3 is 14 residues long. DNA of the CDR3: TGTGCCAGCAGCTCCCGGGACTCTTACTATGGCTACACCTTC. Its translation: CASSSRDSYYGYTF.

This clone was detected a few times. The CDR3, as DNA: TGTGCCAGCAGTTTTTCCCACCTCATGCGGGAGCAGTACTTC. This codes for CASSFSHLMREQYF. The rearrangement uses TRBV27 and TRBJ2-7; D not resolved. V lost 3 bases to trimming and J lost 7 bases, with 16 bases between them. The CDR3 has 14 residues. Germline loops: CDR1 MNHEY, CDR2 SMNVEV (reference sequence).

The V call is TRBV5-1, the J call TRBJ2-3; D remains unclear. This CDR3 region has 14 residues. Germline CDR1 SGHRS, CDR2 YFSETQ. V was cut by 2 bases and J by 6 bases, with 13 bases left in between. The chain's CDR3 is CASSLLIDADTQYF. The DNA for the CDR3 is TGCGCCAGCAGCTTACTAATAGATGCGGATACGCAGTATTTT.

V usage is TRBV6-6 and J usage is TRBJ1-3; D gene uncertain. The CDR3 length is 14 residues. The V and J ends lost 5 bases and 2 bases respectively, with 10 bases between them. Germline CDR1 is MNHNY and CDR2 is SVGAGI (reference sequence). The CDR3 region is CASSEGAAGNTIYF. CDR3 DNA: TGTGCCAGCAGTGAGGGAGCTGCTGGAAACACCATATATTTT.

The V gene is TRBV19, the J gene TRBJ2-2, with a weak D call TRBD1 (6 bases). The V end was cut by 3 bases, the J end by 5 bases, with 22 bases between. The CDR3 is 18 residues long. Germline V gene lookup returns CDR1 LNHDA and CDR2 SQIVND (reference sequence). The CDR3 DNA is TGTGCCAGTAGTATCTTAAGAGGACAGAAAGGGGGTACCGGGGAGCTGTTTTTT. Protein product: CASSILRGQKGGTGELFF.

CDR3 region: CASTPPGLAGENEQFF. CDR3 in DNA: TGTGCCAGCACCCCACCGGGACTAGCGGGAGAGAATGAGCAGTTCTTC. This chain connects TRBV2 to TRBJ2-1; 14 bases map to TRBD2. Germline V CDR1 and CDR2: SNHLY, FYNNEI. The CDR3 runs to 16 residues. Trimming cost V 7 bases and J 7 bases; bases outside gene matches: 9.

The chain is built from TRBV9 and TRBJ1-2; 9 bases are a match to TRBD1. The junction had 0 bases not matched to a gene; V was cut back by 2 bases and J by 4 bases. The CDR3 contains 13 residues. Germline V gene lookup returns CDR1 SGDLS and CDR2 YYNGEE. The CDR3 sequence: CASSVDRGYGYTF. For the CDR3, the DNA is TGTGCCAGCAGCGTGGACAGGGGCTATGGCTACACCTTC.

V and J are TRBV29-1 and TRBJ2-2, with TRBD1 as a possible D gene (6 bases). Trimming took off 7 bases at V and 2 bases at J, with 11 bases between the two ends. Germline V gives CDR1 SQVTM, CDR2 ANQGSEA. The CDR3 has 13 amino acids. The CDR3 protein is CSARTANTGELFF. The CDR3 region has the DNA TGCAGCGCTAGGACAGCCAACACCGGGGAGCTGTTTTTT.

The V gene is TRBV7-6, the J gene TRBJ1-1; no firm D call. V lost 4 bases and J lost 8, with 11 bases in between. CDR1 is SGHVS, CDR2 FNYEAQ, per germline. CDR3 length: 12 residues. As DNA, the CDR3 is TGTGCCAGCAGCTATTCTACGGGAGAAGCTTTCTTT. It is translated as CASSYSTGEAFF.

This sequence joins TRBV7-6 and TRBJ2-3, with TRBD1 matching over 8 bases. Germline V lookup: CDR1 SGHVS, CDR2 FNYEAQ. CDR3 length: 13 residues. V was pared by 2 bases and J by 6 bases, with 1 base of the junction left unmatched. CDR3 protein: CASSLNRGDTQYF. DNA of the CDR3: TGTGCCAGCAGCTTAAACAGGGGGGATACGCAGTATTTT. The whole variable domain, remainder taken from reference TRBV7-6 and TRBJ2-3, is GAGVSQSPRYKVTKRGQDVALRCDPISGHVSLYWYRQALGQGPEFLTYFNYEAQQDKSGLPNDRFSAERPEGSISTLTIQRTEQRDSAMYRCASSLNRGDTQYFGPGTRLTVL.

To note about this clone: A junction end diverges from the germline sequence, so it may reflect a read error. V usage is TRBV7-9 and J usage is TRBJ2-3, with D hard to call. Germline assignment: CDR1 SEHNR and CDR2 FQNEAQ (reference sequence). The CDR3 runs 14 residues. The chain's CDR3 is CSSRDSPGTDTQYF. Written as DNA, the CDR3 is TGTTCCAGCAGAGATAGCCCTGGCACAGATACGCAGTATTTT.

The V call is TRBV2, the J call TRBJ2-5; TRBD2 agrees at 9 bases. Germline CDR1 reads SNHLY; CDR2 reads FYNNEI. V shed 5 bases and J 2 bases; nucleotides not matched to a gene: 6. The CDR3 totals 15 residues. The CDR3 sequence is CASSPRTSEQETQYF. In nucleotides, the CDR3 is TGTGCCAGCAGTCCTCGGACTAGCGAGCAAGAGACCCAGTACTTC.

The chain employs TRBV10-3 and TRBJ2-5; TRBD1 is a possible D gene (6 bases). The J call may not be correct, given that the DNA end is closer to TRBJ2-7. The CDR3 is 15 residues long. Germline lookup yields CDR1 ENHRY and CDR2 SYGVKD. The CDR3 loop is CAISETGRTAYEQYF. CDR3 nucleotides: TGTGCCATCAGTGAAACGGGCAGGACAGCCTACGAGCAGTACTTC.